The TCR beta chain under discussion was sequenced for a study of cytomegalovirus exposure and HLA in healthy donors. This PCR relied on a set of 60 Vbeta primers and 13 Jbeta primers. In the source study's methods: Later reanalysis found around 80 million unique TCR beta chains, 9 million to 12 million of them shared. Only in-frame clones appear in the TCRdb table, and some are missing; sequencing was by immunoSEQ multiplex PCR. The V and J calls and clone size come from that table; D and trimming were worked out from the DNA. The table has about 190,000 clones, roughly four fifths seen once. The length of the CDR3 is 14 residues. V gave up 3 bases and J gave up 1 base, with 6 bases separating them. Germline V gene lookup returns CDR1 LNHDA and CDR2 SQIVND (reference sequence).

V gene TRBV19 combines with J gene TRBJ2-2; unclear D gene. The source of this sequence is a woman in her twenties or thirties in good health and CMV-seronegative. The sample consisted of PBMCs. As DNA, the CDR3 is TGTGCCAGTAGTATTTCACAGAACACCGGGGAGCTGTTTTTT. It encodes CASSISQNTGELFF.